This T cell receptor beta chain was recovered during a study of T-cell memory formation after mild COVID-19. Findings and limits, study-wide: A subset of responding clones appeared in pre-infection memory, suggesting cross-reactive memory joined. Clones shrinking from day 15 to 85 showed even CD4/CD8 mixes; later expanders tilted CD4+.

The V segment lost 5 bases and the J segment 1 base; nucleotides outside the gene matches: 11. The CDR3 runs 17 residues. Germline CDR1 is SGHTA and CDR2 is FQGNSA. Of note for this clonotype: What it binds is not known.

Constant-segment primers were used for 5'RACE, and the resulting TCR alpha and TCR beta cDNA libraries carried sample barcodes and UMIs. Via MiXCR, TCRdb re-called the 5' RACE reads, giving one row per CDR3 protein. The data contain about 620,000 distinct CDR3 sequences, approximately 18% of them singletons. The sequencing sample was made of PBMCs or a T cell subset sorted from them (not recorded which). V is TRBV7-2 and J is TRBJ2-3; 8 bases are a match to TRBD2. The TCR comes from an adult woman who had mild COVID-19 (a few samples of this study predate the infection). Cell type and time point are not known. CDR3 nucleotides: TGTGCCAGCAGCCTTCTCCTAGGACTAGCTGGCACAGATACGCAGTATTTT. Amino acid sequence: CASSLLLGLAGTDTQYF. Supplemented by reference TRBV7-2 and TRBJ2-3, the full variable domain reads GAGVSQSPSNKVTEKGKDVELRCDPISGHTALYWYRQSLGQGLEFLIYFQGNSAPDKSGLPSDRFSAERTGGSVSTLTIQRTQQEDSAVYLCASSLLLGLAGTDTQYFGPGTRLTVL.